One T cell receptor (beta chain) is described in this entry. The target antigen is unknown. Measured with immunoSEQ multiplex PCR; TCRdb has only the in-frame clones, and not every one. The sample has some 58,000 clones; roughly four fifths are singletons. The sample belongs to a study of radiation and T cells in renal cell carcinoma. Time point defined: blood 2 weeks post-SBRT. The treatment denotes: 15 Gy SBRT to primary tumor, nephrectomy 4 weeks later. The tumor was a clear cell renal cell carcinoma. CDR1 KGHSH and CDR2 LQKENI come from the germline V gene. V was clipped by 0 bases and J by 1 base; unmatched bases: 6. This CDR3 is 19 amino acids long. Study findings and constraints: From baseline, blood top tumor clonotypes peaked at 2 weeks post-radiation. No pretreatment tumor biopsies were available for baseline clonotypes.

The chain recombines TRBV18 with TRBJ2-1, with 13 bases matching TRBD2. The TCR sequence derives from a man in his sixties with renal cell carcinoma. The source material was blood, sampled from a patient whose treatment included radiotherapy and nephrectomy. As DNA, the CDR3 is TGTGCCAGCTCACCACCTAAGGGGACTAGCGGGGCTTCCTACAATGAGCAGTTCTTC. This encodes CASSPPKGTSGASYNEQFF.